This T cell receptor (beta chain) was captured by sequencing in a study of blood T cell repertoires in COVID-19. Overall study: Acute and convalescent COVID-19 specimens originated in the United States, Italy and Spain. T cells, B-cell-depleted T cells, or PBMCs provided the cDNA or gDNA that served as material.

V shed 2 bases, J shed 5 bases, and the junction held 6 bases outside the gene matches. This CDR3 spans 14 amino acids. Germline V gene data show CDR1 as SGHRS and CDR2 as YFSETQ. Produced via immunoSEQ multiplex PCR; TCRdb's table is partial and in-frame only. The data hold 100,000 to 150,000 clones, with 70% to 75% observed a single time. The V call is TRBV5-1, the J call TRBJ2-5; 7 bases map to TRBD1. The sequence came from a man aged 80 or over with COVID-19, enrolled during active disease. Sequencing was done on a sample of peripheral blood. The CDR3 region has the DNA TGCGCCAGCAGCTTACAGGGGCCGAGGGAGACCCAGTACTTC. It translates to CASSLQGPRETQYF.